These T cell receptor beta chains were read from a single sample in a study of T cell responses to AZD1222 COVID-19 vaccine. Profiled with immunoSEQ multiplex PCR; TCRdb holds only in-frame clones, not every one. The sample consists of 98,000 or so clones, 65% to 85% of them appearing once. The sample in question was peripheral blood, obtained 28 days after the second AZD1222 dose. These receptor sequences come from an adult who received the AZD1222 COVID-19 vaccine. Both conserved end residues are part of each CDR3. D genes are given only for firm matches. For some rows the clone size is stated as once, few or many, or as a class when expanded; others skip it.

d_gene: TRBD1
v_gene: TRBV10-3
abundance: NA
j_gene: TRBJ1-2
CDR3nt: TGTGCCATCAGTGAGTTACAGGGGGATGGCTACACCTTC
CDR3aa: CAISELQGDGYTF

d_gene: TRBD1
v_gene: TRBV7-3
abundance: few
j_gene: TRBJ1-3
CDR3nt: TGTGCCAGCAGCCTGTGGGCAGGGGGCCAGTCTGGAAACACCATATATTTT
CDR3aa: CASSLWAGGQSGNTIYF

d_gene: NA
v_gene: TRBV2
abundance: few
j_gene: TRBJ1-5
CDR3nt: TGTGCCAGCAGGGGGGGAAATCAGCCCCAGCATTTT
CDR3aa: CASRGGNQPQHF

d_gene: NA
v_gene: TRBV6-5
abundance: NA
j_gene: TRBJ1-2
CDR3nt: TGTGCCAGCTTAGGGGTCTATGGCTACACCTTC
CDR3aa: CASLGVYGYTF

d_gene: NA
v_gene: TRBV25-1
abundance: once
j_gene: TRBJ1-1
CDR3nt: TGTGCCAGCAACAGCGGGCGGGACACTGAAGCTTTCTTT
CDR3aa: CASNSGRDTEAFF

d_gene: NA
v_gene: TRBV6-2/TRBV6-3
abundance: NA
j_gene: TRBJ2-3
CDR3nt: TGTGCCAGCAGTTATTCGGACAGCTCTAGCACAGATACGCAGTATTTT
CDR3aa: CASSYSDSSSTDTQYF

d_gene: NA
v_gene: TRBV6-5
abundance: NA
j_gene: TRBJ2-7
CDR3nt: TGTGCCAGCAGTTACTCGAATAGGGGCACCTACGAGCAGTACTTC
CDR3aa: CASSYSNRGTYEQYF

d_gene: NA
v_gene: TRBV29-1
abundance: NA
j_gene: TRBJ2-1
CDR3nt: TGCAGCGTGGCGCTAGATTATGAGCAGTTCTTC
CDR3aa: CSVALDYEQFF

d_gene: NA
v_gene: TRBV25-1
abundance: NA
j_gene: TRBJ2-1
CDR3nt: TGTGCCAGCAGTGAATTGGCGGGGGCCACCTACAATGAGCAGTTCTTC
CDR3aa: CASSELAGATYNEQFF

d_gene: NA
v_gene: TRBV6-4
abundance: NA
j_gene: TRBJ2-7
CDR3nt: TGTGCCAGCTTTACGGACGACTTC
CDR3aa: CASFTDDF

d_gene: NA
v_gene: TRBV19
abundance: NA
j_gene: TRBJ1-3
CDR3nt: TGTGCCAGTAGCGAACAGGACTCTGGAAACACCATATATTTT
CDR3aa: CASSEQDSGNTIYF

d_gene: NA
v_gene: TRBV10-2
abundance: NA
j_gene: TRBJ2-1
CDR3nt: TGCGCCAGCAGTGAGTCAGGCGTCAGCTCCTACAATGAGCAGTTCTTC
CDR3aa: CASSESGVSSYNEQFF

d_gene: TRBD2
v_gene: TRBV5-1
abundance: few
j_gene: TRBJ2-5
CDR3nt: TGCGCCAGCAGCTTGCGAGTGGCGGGGGGGTCAGAGACCCAGTACTTC
CDR3aa: CASSLRVAGGSETQYF

d_gene: NA
v_gene: TRBV5-1
abundance: NA
j_gene: TRBJ1-1
CDR3nt: TGCGCCAGCAGCTTGGCCGTTACGAACACTGAAGCTTTCTTT
CDR3aa: CASSLAVTNTEAFF

d_gene: TRBD2
v_gene: TRBV5-4
abundance: NA
j_gene: TRBJ2-3
CDR3nt: TGTGCCAGCAGACGGACTAGCGGGAGCACAGATACGCAGTATTTT
CDR3aa: CASRRTSGSTDTQYF

d_gene: NA
v_gene: TRBV11-1
abundance: NA
j_gene: TRBJ2-7
CDR3nt: TGTGCCAGCAGCGACACCGGGTTTCCAGGGTCCTACGAGCAGTACTTC
CDR3aa: CASSDTGFPGSYEQYF

d_gene: NA
v_gene: TRBV24-1
abundance: NA
j_gene: TRBJ1-1
CDR3nt: TGTGCCACCAGGACAGGAGTGAACACTGAAGCTTTCTTT
CDR3aa: CATRTGVNTEAFF

d_gene: NA
v_gene: TRBV6-5
abundance: NA
j_gene: TRBJ2-7
CDR3nt: TGTGCCAGCAGTTGGACGGGGCGTCTAAACTACGAGCAGTACTTC
CDR3aa: CASSWTGRLNYEQYF

d_gene: TRBD2
v_gene: TRBV7-2
abundance: NA
j_gene: TRBJ2-5
CDR3nt: TGTGCCAGCAGCCCCAGCGGGGGATCATCAGGGACCCAGTACTTC
CDR3aa: CASSPSGGSSGTQYF

d_gene: TRBD1
v_gene: TRBV6-1
abundance: NA
j_gene: TRBJ1-1
CDR3nt: TGTGCCAGCAGTGAGAGGGGACAGGCCGAAGAAGCTTTCTTT
CDR3aa: CASSERGQAEEAFF

d_gene: NA
v_gene: TRBV5-1
abundance: NA
j_gene: TRBJ1-3
CDR3nt: TGCGCCAGCAGCCCCGACGGTCACTCTGGAAACACCATATATTTT
CDR3aa: CASSPDGHSGNTIYF

d_gene: NA
v_gene: TRBV4-1
abundance: few
j_gene: TRBJ2-7
CDR3nt: TGCGCCAGCAGCACCCAGGGGATTCAGTACTTC
CDR3aa: CASSTQGIQYF

d_gene: NA
v_gene: TRBV24-1
abundance: NA
j_gene: TRBJ2-1
CDR3nt: TGTGCCACCAGTGACCCCCCGAGGGGAGGGCAGTTCTTC
CDR3aa: CATSDPPRGGQFF

d_gene: TRBD1
v_gene: TRBV14
abundance: NA
j_gene: TRBJ2-5
CDR3nt: TGTGCCAGCAGCCAGACCGGGACAGGGTCTGAGACCCAGTACTTC
CDR3aa: CASSQTGTGSETQYF

d_gene: NA
v_gene: TRBV6-5
abundance: NA
j_gene: TRBJ2-7
CDR3nt: TGTGCCAGCAGTTACTCCGAACACCGGACCCACGAGCAGTACTTC
CDR3aa: CASSYSEHRTHEQYF

d_gene: NA
v_gene: TRBV7-2
abundance: NA
j_gene: TRBJ2-5
CDR3nt: TGTGCCAGCAGCTTAGGTCCTAACCAAGAGACCCAGTACTTC
CDR3aa: CASSLGPNQETQYF

d_gene: TRBD1
v_gene: TRBV12-3/TRBV12-4
abundance: once
j_gene: TRBJ1-2
CDR3nt: TGTGCCAGCAGTTTAGACAGGGGGCTAGGCTACACCTTC
CDR3aa: CASSLDRGLGYTF

d_gene: TRBD1
v_gene: TRBV2
abundance: NA
j_gene: TRBJ1-5
CDR3nt: TGTGCCTCCTCGGGGGACAGGGAATTCAATCAGCCCCAGCATTTT
CDR3aa: CASSGDREFNQPQHF